The 22 T cell receptor beta chains below come from one sample, sequenced in a study of PD-1 blockade in mismatch repair-deficient tumors. Produced via immunoSEQ multiplex PCR; TCRdb's table is partial and in-frame only. Of under 150,000 clones listed, more than 85% are singletons. The source material was peripheral blood, sampled 44 weeks after starting pembrolizumab. The receptors come from an adult with mismatch repair-deficient cancer.

The chain joins TRBV9 to TRBJ2-7, with TRBD1 matching over 10 bases. The junction had 2 bases not matched to a gene; V was cut back by 0 bases and J by 2 bases. The CDR3 spans 15 residues. CDR1 and CDR2 from the germline V gene are SGDLS and YYNGEE. In nucleotides, the CDR3 is TGTGCCAGCAGCGTAGGCGGGACAGGGGCCTACGAGCAGTACTTC. Translating gives CASSVGGTGAYEQYF.

This rearrangement joins TRBV4-1 to TRBJ1-3; possibly TRBD1 for D (5 bases). The V end lost 0 bases, the J end lost 6 bases, and 15 bases lay between the germline ends. This CDR3 region has 16 residues. From germline, CDR1 is MGHRA and CDR2 YSYEKL. The CDR3 here is CASSQERRGGVNTIYF. In nucleotides, the CDR3 is TGCGCCAGCAGCCAAGAGCGGAGGGGCGGCGTAAACACCATATATTTT.

This clone has a handful of counts. The chain joins TRBV7-9 to TRBJ1-4, with a possible D match to TRBD1 (5 bases). V gave up 3 bases and J gave up 12 bases, with 8 bases separating them. The length of the CDR3 is 11 residues. Germline loops: CDR1 SEHNR, CDR2 FQNEAQ (reference sequence). The CDR3: CASSFGAELFF. The CDR3 region has the DNA TGTGCCAGCAGCTTCGGGGCGGAACTGTTTTTT.

The J gene is TRBJ2-5, the V gene TRBV30, with TRBD2 matching 7 bases. This CDR3 spans 13 amino acids. From germline, CDR1 is GTSNPN and CDR2 SVGIG (reference sequence). Unmatched junction bases numbered 2, after V lost 2 bases and J lost 2 bases. The CDR3 sequence is CAWSFGGQETQYF. The CDR3 nucleotides read TGTGCCTGGAGTTTCGGGGGGCAAGAGACCCAGTACTTC.

The chain couples TRBV28 to TRBJ2-5, with 9 positions matching TRBD1. The V gene end was trimmed by 8 bases and the J gene end by 5 bases; junction bases not matched to a gene: 12. CDR1 and CDR2 from the germline V gene are MDHEN and SYDVKM. The CDR3 has 15 residues. The CDR3 DNA follows: TGTGCCAGCCGCCAGACAGGGGGAGTGAGTGAGACCCAGTACTTC. Encoded protein: CASRQTGGVSETQYF.

A few counts support this clone. V and J are TRBV10-3 and TRBJ2-3; D is unclear. Trimming cost V 4 bases and J 4 bases, with 6 bases left between them. Germline V lookup: CDR1 ENHRY, CDR2 SYGVKD. The CDR3 spans 12 residues. CDR3 sequence: CAISATADTQYF. The CDR3 bases are TGTGCCATCAGTGCCACCGCAGATACGCAGTATTTT.

The rearrangement uses TRBV11-2 and TRBJ2-2; possibly TRBD1 for D (6 bases). The germline V gene has CDR1 SGHAT and CDR2 FQNNGV. The CDR3 is 16 residues long. V lost 6 bases to trimming and J lost 2 bases, with 16 bases between them. The CDR3 loop is CASRTTDRTNTGELFF. The CDR3 DNA follows: TGTGCCAGCAGGACCACCGACAGGACAAACACCGGGGAGCTGTTTTTT.

The chain links TRBV7-6 to TRBJ2-7, with 8 nucleotides matching TRBD2. V shed 4 bases, J shed 5 bases, and the junction held 4 bases outside the gene matches. In germline, CDR1 is SGHVS, CDR2 FNYEAQ. CDR3 length: 13 residues. DNA for the CDR3: TGTGCCAGCAGCTCCGGGGGGGTGGACGAGCAGTACTTC. Protein sequence: CASSSGGVDEQYF.

The chain uses TRBV4-1 and TRBJ2-7; possibly TRBD2 for D (5 bases). This CDR3 is built from 15 residues. V dropped 0 bases and J dropped 3 bases, with 12 bases sitting between them. Germline V lookup: CDR1 MGHRA, CDR2 YSYEKL. The CDR3 here is CASSQERAANYEQYF. CDR3 nucleotide sequence: TGCGCCAGCAGCCAAGAGAGGGCTGCAAACTACGAGCAGTACTTC.

V is TRBV7-8 and J is TRBJ2-1; TRBD2 matches at 12 bases. Per the germline V gene, CDR1 is SGHVS and CDR2 is FQNEAQ. Trimming at V came to 5 bases and at J to 6 bases, leaving 5 bases not matched to a gene. The CDR3 covers 15 residues. The CDR3 DNA reads TGTGCCAGCAGCCCGACTAGCGGGAGCACCAATGAGCAGTTCTTC. This encodes CASSPTSGSTNEQFF. Full variable domain (missing parts from reference TRBV7-8 and TRBJ2-1): GAGVSQSPRYKVAKRGQDVALRCDPISGHVSLFWYQQALGQGPEFLTYFQNEAQLDKSGLPSDRFFAERPEGSVSTLKIQRTQQEDSAVYLCASSPTSGSTNEQFFGPGTRLTVL.

V gene TRBV10-3 combines with J gene TRBJ2-1; 8 bases map to TRBD1. Unmatched junction bases numbered 6, after V lost 9 bases and J lost 5 bases. The germline gives CDR1 ENHRY, CDR2 SYGVKD. The CDR3 has 13 amino acids. The CDR3 DNA sequence: TGTGCCATAAAAAAGGGACAGGACAATGAGCAGTTCTTC. It yields the protein CAIKKGQDNEQFF.

This sequence joins TRBV28 and TRBJ2-2; TRBD1 agrees at 7 bases. The germline CDR1 and CDR2 sequences are MDHEN and SYDVKM. There are 15 residues in the CDR3. After removal of 4 bases from V and 5 bases from J, the junction contained 7 bases not matched to a gene. CDR3: CASSSIPTGTGELFF. The CDR3 nucleotides read TGTGCCAGCAGTTCCATCCCGACAGGGACCGGGGAGCTGTTTTTT. Based on the CDR3 plus reference TRBV28 and TRBJ2-2, the full variable domain is DVKVTQSSRYLVKRTGEKVFLECVQDMDHENMFWYRQDPGLGLRLIYFSYDVKMKEKGDIPEGYSVSREKKERFSLILESASTNQTSMYLCASSSIPTGTGELFFGEGSRLTVL.

This clone is a singleton in its sample. The CDR3 is CASSEPQDTQETQYF. CDR3 DNA: TGTGCCAGCAGTGAACCCCAGGACACGCAAGAGACCCAGTACTTC. The chain has TRBV2 and TRBJ2-5, with D possibly TRBD1 on 5 matching bases. Trimming removed 2 bases at V and 2 bases at J, with 12 bases between. The CDR3 extends over 15 amino acids. Germline CDR1 is SNHLY and CDR2 is FYNNEI.

The chain uses TRBV11-2 and TRBJ2-7; D call uncertain. The ends were cut back, 5 bases at V and 3 bases at J, with 5 bases in the middle. CDR1 SGHAT and CDR2 FQNNGV come from the germline V gene. The CDR3 consists of 11 residues. In DNA, the CDR3 is TGTGCCAGCAGCCCTGACTACGAGCAGTACTTC. Translating gives CASSPDYEQYF.

The chain combines TRBV7-9 with TRBJ1-1; 8 nucleotides agree with TRBD1. Germline V CDR1 and CDR2: SEHNR, FQNEAQ (reference sequence). Losses at the gene ends were 2 bases for V and 2 bases for J; bases not matched to a gene: 4. The CDR3 has 15 residues. The CDR3 DNA reads TGTGCCAGCAGCTTACTGGGACAGGATAACACTGAAGCTTTCTTT. It is translated as CASSLLGQDNTEAFF.

The gene calls are TRBV13 and TRBJ2-5; unclear D gene. This CDR3 spans 12 amino acids. The germline CDR1 and CDR2 sequences are PRHDT and FYEKMQ (reference sequence). V lost 0 bases, J lost 10 bases, and 9 bases lay in between. The CDR3 here is CASSLGLTVQYF. The CDR3 DNA reads TGTGCCAGCAGCTTAGGCTTAACTGTCCAGTACTTC.

V gene TRBV27 combines with J gene TRBJ2-7; 7 nucleotides line up with TRBD1. In germline, CDR1 is MNHEY, CDR2 SMNVEV (reference sequence). The ends lost 7 bases at V and 0 bases at J; junction bases unmatched: 9. The CDR3 covers 15 residues. CDR3 residues: CASTSLGGDSYEQYF. CDR3 in DNA: TGTGCCAGCACCTCCCTAGGGGGCGACTCCTACGAGCAGTACTTC.

This rearrangement joins TRBV5-4 to TRBJ2-3; D gene unclear. The V end lost 4 bases, the J end lost 6 bases, and 15 bases lay between the germline ends. Germline CDR1 is SGHNT and CDR2 is YYREEE (reference sequence). The CDR3 extends over 14 amino acids. CDR3 nucleotides: TGTGCCAGCAGCATGGTCCCCGGGCGTGATACGCAGTATTTT. Translating gives CASSMVPGRDTQYF.

The V call is TRBV30, the J call TRBJ2-7, with D possibly being TRBD1 (5 bases). The V end lost 3 bases, the J end lost 13 bases, and 16 bases lay between the germline ends. The CDR3 runs to 11 residues. Germline CDR1 is GTSNPN and CDR2 is SVGIG (reference sequence). In DNA, the CDR3 is TGTGCCTGGAGACCCACAAGGGGCCTTTACTTC. It is translated as CAWRPTRGLYF.

The gene calls are TRBV5-1 and TRBJ2-3, with 7 bases lining up with TRBD1. This CDR3 contains 17 residues. Germline V gene data show CDR1 as SGHRS and CDR2 as YFSETQ. Losses at the gene ends were 0 bases for V and 2 bases for J; bases not matched to a gene: 9. CDR3 DNA: TGCGCCAGCAGCTTGGGACAGGGAAGGTACCCCACAGATACGCAGTATTTT. Encoded protein: CASSLGQGRYPTDTQYF.

V and J are TRBV5-1 and TRBJ1-1; D may be TRBD1 (5 bases). Trimming removed 6 bases from V and 1 base from J, with 13 bases in between. CDR1 and CDR2 (germline): SGHRS, YFSETQ. The CDR3 loop spans 14 amino acids. The CDR3 protein is CASTPGSSNTEAFF. CDR3 nucleotide sequence: TGCGCCAGCACCCCAGGGTCTTCGAACACTGAAGCTTTCTTT.

The chain is built from TRBV27 and TRBJ1-5; no clear D gene. Looked up from germline, CDR1 is MNHEY and CDR2 is SMNVEV (reference sequence). The CDR3 has 13 residues. V was trimmed by 6 bases and J by 9 bases, leaving 15 bases between them. The CDR3: CASSSSAGLPQHF. In nucleotides, the CDR3 is TGTGCCAGCAGCTCGTCCGCCGGGCTGCCCCAGCATTTT.